The 17 T cell receptor beta chains below were found in one sample sequenced in a study of cytomegalovirus exposure and HLA in healthy donors. Researchers ran the PCR with 60 Vbeta and 13 Jbeta primers. Clones were sequenced by immunoSEQ multiplex PCR, and TCRdb holds only the in-frame ones, with some missing. The top ten clones hold approximately 7% of a sample with some 150,000 clones, just under 65% of them seen once. Sequenced sample: PBMCs. The receptors originated from a woman aged 60-75 years in good health and CMV-seropositive.

V usage is TRBV5-6 and J usage is TRBJ1-1, with 9 bases fitting TRBD1. CDR3 size: 16 residues. Germline lookup yields CDR1 SGHDT and CDR2 YYEEEE. Trimming at V came to 5 bases and at J to 0 bases, leaving 8 bases not matched to a gene. CDR3 in DNA: TGTGCCAGCAGTCCTACAGGGGGCCGCATGAACACTGAAGCTTTCTTT. Translating gives CASSPTGGRMNTEAFF.

V gene TRBV10-3 combines with J gene TRBJ2-5, with 9 nucleotides matching TRBD1. The V gene's germline CDR1 is ENHRY and CDR2 SYGVKD. This CDR3 is built from 14 residues. V trimming: 4 bases; J trimming: 1 base; junction bases outside the gene matches: 1. Written as DNA, the CDR3 is TGTGCCATCAGTGGGGACAGGGCCCAAGAGACCCAGTACTTC. Protein sequence: CAISGDRAQETQYF.

The chain recombines TRBV15 with TRBJ1-2, with D possibly matching TRBD1 (5 bases). The CDR3 is 11 amino acids. CDR1 is LNHNV, CDR2 YYDKDF, per germline (reference sequence). V dropped 5 bases and J dropped 8 bases, with 9 bases sitting between them. CDR3 amino acids: CATSQGVGYTF. The CDR3 DNA is TGTGCCACCAGCCAAGGGGTAGGCTACACCTTC.

This clone has just a few counts. This chain joins TRBV13 and TRBJ1-3; 10 bases are a match to TRBD1. The CDR3 covers 15 residues. From germline, CDR1 is PRHDT and CDR2 FYEKMQ (reference sequence). J was trimmed by 3 bases and V by 3 bases; bases with no gene match: 2. CDR3: CASSFGTGDGNTIYF. CDR3 nucleotides: TGTGCCAGCAGCTTCGGGACAGGGGATGGAAACACCATATATTTT.

This clone appeared once. Here the CDR3 DNA reads TGTGCCAGCAGCGCACGGACAGGAAACTATGGCTACACCTTC. It yields the protein CASSARTGNYGYTF. The chain has TRBV5-8 and TRBJ1-2, with 7 bases identical to TRBD1. Germline-derived CDR1 and CDR2 are SGHTS and YDEGEE. The CDR3 runs 14 residues. With 4 bases clipped from V and 2 bases from J, the junction kept 5 bases outside the gene matches.

This clone came up many times. The rearrangement joins TRBV28 to TRBJ2-7; D is undetermined. Per the germline V gene, CDR1 is MDHEN and CDR2 is SYDVKM. The CDR3 sequence is 11 residues long. V was clipped by 10 bases and J by 7 bases, with 14 bases between them. CDR3 DNA sequence: TGTGCCACCTCAGGCTCCTCTGAGCAGTACTTC. This codes for CATSGSSEQYF.

The table lists this clone with a few counts. The rearrangement joins TRBV5-1 to TRBJ1-2; maybe TRBD1 (5 bases). The CDR3 loop spans 14 amino acids. CDR1 and CDR2 (germline): SGHRS, YFSETQ. The germline V and J ends were trimmed by 4 bases and 3 bases, with 13 bases remaining between them. The CDR3 reads CASSPQGADYGYTF. CDR3 DNA sequence: TGCGCCAGCAGCCCACAAGGGGCGGACTATGGCTACACCTTC.

This chain connects TRBV15 to TRBJ2-3; D is ambiguous. V was pared by 0 bases and J by 4 bases, with 8 bases between. This CDR3 region has 14 residues. The germline gives CDR1 LNHNV, CDR2 YYDKDF (reference sequence). DNA for the CDR3: TGTGCCACCAGCAGAGATGCCGGTTCAGATACGCAGTATTTT. This gives the protein CATSRDAGSDTQYF.

The chain recombines TRBV28 with TRBJ2-1; TRBD2 agrees at 14 bases. Trimming removed 5 bases from V and 3 bases from J; junction bases left unmatched: 9. The germline CDR1 and CDR2 sequences are MDHEN and SYDVKM. The CDR3 contains 18 residues. DNA for the CDR3: TGTGCCAGCAGTGACCCTCGGGGACTAGCGGGAGTCTACAATGAGCAGTTCTTC. It specifies CASSDPRGLAGVYNEQFF.

This clone is a singleton in its sample. The CDR3 spells CATSTRTGVDEQFF. The CDR3 nucleotides are TGTGCCACCAGCACGAGGACAGGGGTCGATGAGCAGTTCTTC. V and J are TRBV15 and TRBJ2-1; 9 nucleotides align to TRBD1. V lost 4 bases to trimming and J lost 8 bases; unmatched junction nucleotides: 6. In germline, CDR1 is LNHNV, CDR2 YYDKDF (reference sequence). The CDR3 is 14 residues long. Combining the CDR3 with reference TRBV15 and TRBJ2-1 gives the whole variable domain DAMVIQNPRYQVTQFGKPVTLSCSQTLNHNVMYWYQQKSSQAPKLLFHYYDKDFNNEADTPDNFQSRRPNTSFCFLDIRSPGLGDTAMYLCATSTRTGVDEQFFGPGTRLTVL.

This sequence joins TRBV5-1 and TRBJ2-7, with 11 nucleotides matching TRBD1. Germline V gene sequence: CDR1 SGHRS, CDR2 YFSETQ. This CDR3 is 15 amino acids long. V shed 3 bases and J 3 bases; nucleotides not matched to a gene: 5. CDR3 nucleotides: TGCGCCAGCAGCTCCCCCGGGACAGGGGGCTACGAGCAGTACTTC. This translates into CASSSPGTGGYEQYF.

The chain is built from TRBV28 and TRBJ1-1; D might be TRBD1 (5 bases). The V and J ends lost 4 bases and 4 bases respectively, with 10 bases between them. The CDR3 contains 13 residues. CDR1 and CDR2 from the germline V gene are MDHEN and SYDVKM. As DNA, the CDR3 is TGTGCCAGCAGTTCCACAGGTCTCACTGAAGCTTTCTTT. Protein sequence: CASSSTGLTEAFF.

This chain links TRBV19 with TRBJ2-7, with D tentatively TRBD2 (5 bases). CDR3 length: 13 amino acids. From germline, CDR1 is LNHDA and CDR2 SQIVND (reference sequence). Deletions cut 6 bases from V and 3 bases from J, with 12 bases between. CDR3 sequence: CASRGLGVYEQYF. Here the CDR3 DNA reads TGTGCCAGTAGAGGACTGGGAGTCTACGAGCAGTACTTC.

The rearrangement uses TRBV30 and TRBJ2-5, with TRBD2 identical over 10 bases. Germline lookup yields CDR1 GTSNPN and CDR2 SVGIG (reference sequence). This CDR3 contains 15 residues. V was pared by 1 base and J by 4 bases, with 6 bases of the junction left unmatched. CDR3: CAWSGRASGRETQYF. As DNA, the CDR3 is TGTGCCTGGAGTGGGCGGGCTAGCGGGAGAGAGACCCAGTACTTC.

The chain joins TRBV7-8 to TRBJ2-1, with 7 bases fitting TRBD1. The germline gives CDR1 SGHVS, CDR2 FQNEAQ. After removal of 5 bases from V and 4 bases from J, the junction contained 14 bases not matched to a gene. The CDR3 has 17 residues. CDR3 nucleotide sequence: TGTGCCAGCAGCAGCTTTTGGGTTGGGACAGAATACAATGAGCAGTTCTTC. Translating it yields CASSSFWVGTEYNEQFF.

This rearrangement joins TRBV5-1 to TRBJ2-5, with 10 bases lining up with TRBD1. The germline gives CDR1 SGHRS, CDR2 YFSETQ. The CDR3 length is 16 residues. J gave up 5 bases and V 0 bases, and 7 bases lay outside the gene matches. In nucleotides, the CDR3 is TGCGCCAGCAGCTTGGAAGGGACAGGGGATTGGGAGACCCAGTACTTC. Translating gives CASSLEGTGDWETQYF.

This chain uses TRBV5-1 with TRBJ2-7, with 14 bases identical to TRBD2. CDR1 and CDR2 from the germline V gene are SGHRS and YFSETQ. V lost 4 bases, J lost 5 bases, and 5 bases stayed unmatched. There are 15 residues in the CDR3. The CDR3 region is CASSVGTSGRDEQYF. CDR3 nucleotide sequence: TGCGCCAGCAGCGTCGGGACTAGCGGGAGAGACGAGCAGTACTTC.